This entry lists 12 T cell receptor beta chains sequenced from one sample in a study of T cells in tumors after PD-1 blockade (dated by TCRdb to between 2018 and 2021). The library was made by the immunoSEQ multiplex PCR assay. TCRdb stores this immuneACCESS table with in-frame sequences only. Part of the clones is absent; in the studies checked, under half of the shortfall reflects unresolved V genes, and no reason is known for the rest. Recorded for this sample are 10,000 to 15,000 clones; 63% of them occurred a single time. The biggest ten clones account for roughly a quarter of the sample. The time point label corresponds to: before anti-PD-1 therapy. This material consisted of tumor tissue, taken before anti-PD-1 treatment. These receptors were obtained from a human donor with cutaneous squamous cell carcinoma.

The chain uses TRBV2 and TRBJ1-3, with 9 bases identical to TRBD1. Germline V gives CDR1 SNHLY, CDR2 FYNNEI. This CDR3 region has 15 residues. With 5 bases clipped from V and 2 bases from J, the junction kept 4 bases outside the gene matches. The DNA for the CDR3 is TGTGCCAGCAGTATACGGGACAGGGCTGGAAACACCATATATTTT. It specifies CASSIRDRAGNTIYF.

In this sample, this clone turned up a few times. The chain links TRBV14 to TRBJ1-2; no clear D. V was pared by 1 base and J by 7 bases, with 7 bases between. The CDR3 sequence is 12 residues long. Germline V lookup: CDR1 SGHDN, CDR2 FVKESK. CDR3 nucleotides: TGTGCCAGCAGCCAAGCCCGGGTTGGCTACACCTTC. This gives the protein CASSQARVGYTF.

The genes are TRBV27 and TRBJ1-1, with D possibly matching TRBD1 (5 bases). Between the trimmed V and J ends, which lost 4 bases and 1 base, there was a span of 13 bases. CDR1 and CDR2 (germline): MNHEY, SMNVEV (reference sequence). The CDR3 covers 15 residues. As DNA, the CDR3 is TGTGCCAGCAGTTCCTCCGGGGCGGGGAACACTGAAGCTTTCTTT. Its protein product is CASSSSGAGNTEAFF.

This chain connects TRBV27 to TRBJ1-1, with 8 bases aligning to TRBD1. Germline-derived CDR1 and CDR2 are MNHEY and SMNVEV (reference sequence). This CDR3 contains 15 residues. The J segment lost 4 bases and the V segment lost 5 bases, leaving 9 bases of the junction unmatched. CDR3 sequence reads: CASSGSDRGGTEAFF. The CDR3 nucleotides are TGTGCCAGCAGTGGGTCCGACAGGGGAGGCACTGAAGCTTTCTTT.

V usage is TRBV7-2 and J usage is TRBJ2-2; 8 bases agree with TRBD2. This CDR3 region has 16 residues. J gave up 0 bases and V 9 bases, and 9 bases lay outside the gene matches. The germline CDR1 and CDR2 sequences are SGHTA and FQGNSA. The CDR3 spells CASGKGGGSNTGELFF. The CDR3 DNA is TGTGCCAGTGGCAAAGGCGGGGGGTCGAACACCGGGGAGCTGTTTTTT.

This clone showed up just a few times. The chain combines TRBV7-9 with TRBJ1-4; no definite D call. V was clipped by 0 bases and J by 9 bases, with 20 bases between them. The CDR3 consists of 17 residues. Germline CDR1 reads SEHNR; CDR2 reads FQNEAQ (reference sequence). CDR3 amino acids: CASSLARGVGQLQKLFF. The CDR3 DNA sequence: TGTGCCAGCAGCTTAGCGCGTGGGGTCGGCCAACTTCAAAAACTGTTTTTT.

This sequence joins TRBV24-1 and TRBJ2-1; TRBD2 aligns across 10 bases. Germline lookup yields CDR1 KGHDR and CDR2 SFDVKD. The CDR3 has 18 residues. J gave up 2 bases and V 4 bases, and 10 bases lay outside the gene matches. The CDR3 region has the DNA TGTGCCACCAGTGACTTAGGCCGCACTAGCGGGACCTACAATGAGCAGTTCTTC. It is translated as CATSDLGRTSGTYNEQFF.

This CDR3 reads CASSTPGRGNYGYTF. In DNA form, the CDR3 reads TGTGCCAGTAGTACCCCCGGCAGGGGGAACTATGGCTACACCTTC. The V and J genes are TRBV19 and TRBJ1-2; TRBD1 agrees at 7 bases. After removal of 4 bases from V and 2 bases from J, the junction contained 7 bases not matched to a gene. Germline assignment: CDR1 LNHDA and CDR2 SQIVND (reference sequence). The CDR3 is 15 residues long.

The chain combines TRBV13 with TRBJ2-7; 8 bases are a match to TRBD1. The CDR3 has 15 amino acids. CDR1 is PRHDT and CDR2 is FYEKMQ in the germline V gene (reference sequence). V lost 0 bases to trimming and J lost 6 bases; unmatched junction nucleotides: 7. Written as DNA, the CDR3 is TGTGCCAGCAGCTTAGGGGCAGGGGGCTGGGGCGAGCAGTACTTC. Residues: CASSLGAGGWGEQYF.

The chain is built from TRBV7-9 and TRBJ1-3; 9 bases fit TRBD1. V lost 7 bases and J lost 3; bases outside the gene matches: 7. The V gene's germline CDR1 is SEHNR and CDR2 FQNEAQ (reference sequence). CDR3 length: 15 residues. The CDR3 DNA reads as TGTGCCAGCACCGAACCGGGACAGGGTGGAAACACCATATATTTT. It codes for CASTEPGQGGNTIYF.

The gene calls are TRBV15 and TRBJ2-1, with D tentatively TRBD1 (5 bases). The CDR3 totals 13 residues. The V end lost 5 bases, the J end lost 8 bases, and 13 bases lay between the germline ends. Germline V gene sequence: CDR1 LNHNV, CDR2 YYDKDF (reference sequence). The CDR3 spells CATSQSQGYEQFF. The CDR3 DNA sequence: TGTGCCACCAGCCAAAGTCAGGGCTATGAGCAGTTCTTC.

J is TRBJ2-1 and V is TRBV2, with D possibly matching TRBD1 (5 bases). Germline loops: CDR1 SNHLY, CDR2 FYNNEI. The CDR3 has 13 amino acids. Trimming removed 6 bases at V and 0 bases at J, with 6 bases between. CDR3 amino acids: CASRQGSYNEQFF. CDR3 coding DNA: TGTGCCAGCAGGCAGGGCTCCTACAATGAGCAGTTCTTC.